Here is one TCR beta chain with its context. Its antigen remains unidentified. Generated by immunoSEQ multiplex PCR, the TCRdb table keeps only in-frame clones and is missing some. The repertoire includes some 140,000 clones, less than 90% of them detected once, and approximately 20% sits in the top ten. This entry belongs to a study of cytomegalovirus exposure and HLA in healthy donors. Study as a whole: According to later analysis, the same platform produced the approximately 130 validation and under 750 first-cohort repertoires.

CDR3 length: 14 amino acids. V was pared by 6 bases and J by 4 bases, with 3 bases of the junction left unmatched. The germline CDR1 and CDR2 sequences are SGHTA and FQGNSA. Study findings and constraints: Per published reports, the classifier diagnosed cytomegalovirus status with high specificity and sensitivity. Despite most TCR sequences being rare, some public TCRs occurred in many donors. As confirmed in vitro, a few CMV-associated chains were specific for CMV antigens.

This TCR was sampled from a man younger than 35 in good health and CMV-seropositive. The sequencing input was PBMCs. V gene TRBV7-2 combines with J gene TRBJ2-1, with 10 bases that match TRBD2. CDR3 sequence: CASRPTSGYNEQFF. CDR3 DNA: TGTGCCAGCAGGCCGACTAGCGGGTACAATGAGCAGTTCTTC.